These T cell receptor beta chains were read from a single sample in a study of cytomegalovirus exposure and HLA in healthy donors. The protocol was immunoSEQ multiplex PCR, while the TCRdb copy is restricted to in-frame clones and leaves out a portion. The sample holds approximately 140,000 clones; approximately 80% are singletons and the top ten take 4.5% to 6%. Material: PBMCs. These receptors all come from a woman aged 45-60 years in good health and CMV-seronegative. CDR3s include the opening cysteine and the closing phenylalanine or tryptophan. D genes are given only for firm matches. Some rows mark clone size as missing; the rest say once, few, many or name a class of expanded clone.

>-|TRBV27|-|TRBJ2-2
CASRLHPGNTGELFF
TGTGCCAGCAGACTTCACCCCGGGAACACCGGGGAGCTGTTTTTT
>TRBD1|TRBV30|-|TRBJ2-7
CAWTTGGDAYEQYF
TGTGCCTGGACAACAGGGGGCGACGCCTACGAGCAGTACTTC
>-|TRBV5-1|few|TRBJ1-2
CASSREKTEKITF
TGCGCCAGCAGCCGGGAAAAGACCGAAAAAATAACCTTC
>-|TRBV6-5|-|TRBJ2-3
CASSNRAGGTDTQYF
TGTGCCAGCAGCAACAGGGCGGGGGGCACAGATACGCAGTATTTT
>-|TRBV19|-|TRBJ2-2
CASGEQGDTGELFF
TGTGCCAGTGGCGAACAGGGAGACACCGGGGAGCTGTTTTTT
>TRBD1|TRBV25-1|-|TRBJ2-1
CASSGTGGSSYNEQFF
TGTGCCAGCAGCGGGACAGGGGGTTCATCCTACAATGAGCAGTTCTTC
>-|TRBV30|-|TRBJ1-2
CACSQGNYGYTF
TGTGCCTGCTCGCAGGGTAACTATGGCTACACCTTC
>-|TRBV29-1|-|TRBJ1-2
CSVGGGGYTF
TGCAGCGTTGGGGGAGGCGGCTACACCTTC
>TRBD1|TRBV6-1|-|TRBJ1-4
CASSSMGTGVEKLFF
TGTGCCAGCAGTTCTATGGGGACAGGGGTTGAAAAACTGTTTTTT
>-|TRBV19|once|TRBJ2-5
CASSIGPGWGETQYF
TGTGCCAGTAGTATAGGGCCGGGGTGGGGAGAGACCCAGTACTTC
>-|TRBV5-1|-|TRBJ1-1
CASTQGTANTEAFF
TGCGCCAGCACCCAGGGGACGGCGAACACTGAAGCTTTCTTT
>TRBD1|TRBV19|-|TRBJ2-1
CASSRQGFTYNEQFF
TGTGCCAGTAGCCGACAGGGTTTCACCTACAATGAGCAGTTCTTC
>TRBD2|TRBV6-1|-|TRBJ2-1
CAILTSGGAYNEQFF
TGTGCCATCCTGACTAGCGGGGGGGCCTACAATGAGCAGTTCTTC
>-|TRBV2|-|TRBJ2-2
CASSVSEIANTGELFF
TGTGCCAGCAGCGTCTCCGAGATAGCGAACACCGGGGAGCTGTTTTTT
>-|TRBV5-6|once|TRBJ1-1
CASSPPPPGHSNTEAFF
TGTGCCAGCAGCCCACCCCCCCCGGGACACTCGAACACTGAAGCTTTCTTT
>-|TRBV5-1|few|TRBJ1-3
CASREPSGTIYF
TGCGCCAGCAGAGAACCATCGGGCACCATATATTTT
>-|TRBV7-9|-|TRBJ2-2
CASSLGLPPRELFF
TGTGCCAGCAGCTTGGGACTCCCCCCCCGGGAGCTGTTTTTT
>-|TRBV5-8|-|TRBJ1-1
CASSNPGYTEAFF
TGTGCCAGCAGCAACCCAGGGTACACTGAAGCTTTCTTT
>TRBD1|TRBV29-1|-|TRBJ2-2
CSVEDPQGVGPGGGELFF
TGCAGCGTTGAAGATCCCCAGGGGGTGGGTCCCGGAGGCGGGGAGCTGTTTTTT
>TRBD1|TRBV5-1|-|TRBJ1-2
CASSSYRGDYGYTF
TGCGCCAGCAGCTCTTACAGGGGGGACTATGGCTACACCTTC
>-|TRBV7-3|-|TRBJ2-5
CASSLTSALQETQYF
TGTGCCAGCAGCTTAACGAGCGCGCTCCAAGAGACCCAGTACTTC
>-|TRBV6-5|few|TRBJ1-5
CASSESGSNQPQHF
TGTGCCAGCAGCGAATCGGGGAGCAATCAGCCCCAGCATTTT
>TRBD2|TRBV10-3|-|TRBJ2-2
CAISKTSGGHIEAGELFF
TGTGCCATCAGTAAGACTAGCGGGGGGCACATCGAAGCCGGGGAGCTGTTTTTT
>TRBD2|TRBV5-6|-|TRBJ2-7
CASSFSGSYEQYF
TGTGCCAGCAGCTTTAGCGGGTCGTACGAGCAGTACTTC
>TRBD1|TRBV6-1|-|TRBJ2-7
CASSAGTAYEQYF
TGTGCCAGCAGTGCCGGGACAGCCTACGAGCAGTACTTC
>-|TRBV9|-|TRBJ2-1
CASSVEMRGGIVNEQFF
TGTGCCAGCAGCGTAGAAATGAGGGGGGGCATAGTCAATGAGCAGTTCTTC
>TRBD2|TRBV28|-|TRBJ2-2
CASSLSGGASGELFF
TGTGCCAGCAGTTTGTCGGGGGGGGCCTCCGGGGAGCTGTTTTTT
>TRBD1|TRBV2|few|TRBJ1-3
CASTLDRARGNTIYF
TGTGCCAGCACCTTGGACAGGGCCCGGGGAAACACCATATATTTT
>-|TRBV6-1|-|TRBJ1-1
CASSVGRYTEAFF
TGTGCCAGCAGTGTGGGCAGGTACACTGAAGCTTTCTTT
>TRBD1|TRBV5-8|-|TRBJ2-1
CASVDRGESSYNEQFF
TGTGCCAGCGTAGACAGGGGCGAGAGCTCCTACAATGAGCAGTTCTTC
>TRBD2|TRBV27|-|TRBJ2-3
CASSPLAGLTHTQYF
TGTGCCAGCAGTCCCTTAGCGGGGCTCACACATACGCAGTATTTT
>-|TRBV30|-|TRBJ1-6
CAWTNRESSPLHF
TGTGCCTGGACTAACAGGGAGAGTTCACCCCTCCACTTT
>TRBD2|TRBV10-3|-|TRBJ2-3
CAISEPSLRLAGTSSTDTQYF
TGTGCCATCAGTGAGCCTAGTTTGAGGCTAGCGGGGACCTCTAGCACAGATACGCAGTATTTT
>TRBD1|TRBV27|-|TRBJ2-2
CASSSSGTGETGELFF
TGTGCCAGCAGTTCATCCGGGACAGGGGAGACCGGGGAGCTGTTTTTT
>-|TRBV4-1|-|TRBJ1-3
CASSQEATLGQPGNTIYF
TGCGCCAGCAGCCAAGAGGCGACTTTAGGACAGCCTGGAAACACCATATACTTT
>-|TRBV6-1|once|TRBJ2-7
CASSEGRTGGQYF
TGTGCCAGCAGTGAGGGTCGGACTGGAGGGCAGTACTTC
>TRBD1|TRBV10-1|-|TRBJ2-3
CASSVTGEDTQYF
TGCGCCAGCAGTGTGACAGGGGAAGATACGCAGTATTTT
>TRBD2|TRBV14|-|TRBJ2-7
CASSQAGGEQYF
TGTGCCAGCAGCCAAGCCGGGGGGGAGCAGTACTTC
>-|TRBV9|-|TRBJ1-2
CASSARQSDGYTF
TGTGCCAGCAGCGCAAGACAATCGGATGGCTACACCTTC
>-|TRBV5-4|once|TRBJ1-1
CASSLLGAWDTEAFF
TGTGCCAGCAGCCTCCTGGGGGCGTGGGACACTGAAGCTTTCTTT
>-|TRBV11-3|-|TRBJ2-5
CASSLGTTVQETQYF
TGTGCCAGCAGCTTAGGCACTACCGTCCAAGAGACCCAGTACTTC
>TRBD2|TRBV4-1|-|TRBJ2-1
CASSQDTGTSLGYEQFF
TGCGCCAGCAGCCAAGATACGGGGACTAGTCTAGGATATGAGCAGTTCTTC
>-|TRBV7-6|-|TRBJ2-7
CASSPGGRSYEQYF
TGTGCCAGCAGCCCAGGGGGGCGCTCCTACGAGCAGTACTTC
>-|TRBV2|-|TRBJ1-5
CASRGIRGLQTRSNQPQHF
TGTGCCAGCAGGGGTATCAGGGGACTACAAACTCGAAGCAATCAGCCCCAGCATTTT
>-|TRBV23-1|few|TRBJ1-3
CASSKGQGPSGNTIYF
TGCGCCAGCAGTAAGGGGCAGGGGCCCTCAGGAAACACCATATATTTT
>TRBD1|TRBV10-3|-|TRBJ2-7
CAIRGDRGYLYEQYF
TGTGCCATCAGGGGGGACAGGGGGTATCTCTACGAGCAGTACTTC
>TRBD1|TRBV5-1|-|TRBJ2-7
CASSTGTGRSYEQYF
TGCGCCAGCAGCACCGGGACAGGGCGGTCCTACGAGCAGTACTTC
>-|TRBV4-1|-|TRBJ1-5
CASSQVPNSNQPQHF
TGCGCCAGCAGCCAAGTACCTAATAGCAATCAGCCCCAGCATTTT
>TRBD1|TRBV19|-|TRBJ2-1
CASSNRGEQFF
TGTGCCAGTAGTAACAGGGGAGAGCAGTTCTTC
>TRBD1|TRBV28|-|TRBJ1-2
CASSGRDRGREENTF
TGTGCCAGCAGTGGGCGGGACAGGGGGAGGGAGGAGAACACCTTC